The clone carrying this T cell receptor beta chain occurred once. The study drew all its donors from Caucasian adults living in Nashville, Tennessee. This sample stems from a study of shared clonotypes between healthy human individuals. Sequencing was performed with immunoSEQ multiplex PCR; in TCRdb, only in-frame clones are kept and a portion is missing. Among over 1.5 million clones, about 98% were seen once, and the ten largest hold 0.4% to 0.45%. Trimming stripped 6 bases from V and 1 base from J, with 13 bases between. From germline, CDR1 is SGHRS and CDR2 YFSETQ. The CDR3 is made up of 15 amino acids.

The genes are TRBV5-1 and TRBJ2-2; the D gene is possibly TRBD2 (5 bases). This receptor was taken from a man between 25 and 39 years old in good health. Source material: naive CD4+ T cells sorted from blood. Subset described: CD45RA+ positively selected. The chain's CDR3 is CASTVDGLNTGELFF. The CDR3 region has the DNA TGCGCCAGCACCGTAGACGGACTGAACACCGGGGAGCTGTTTTTT.